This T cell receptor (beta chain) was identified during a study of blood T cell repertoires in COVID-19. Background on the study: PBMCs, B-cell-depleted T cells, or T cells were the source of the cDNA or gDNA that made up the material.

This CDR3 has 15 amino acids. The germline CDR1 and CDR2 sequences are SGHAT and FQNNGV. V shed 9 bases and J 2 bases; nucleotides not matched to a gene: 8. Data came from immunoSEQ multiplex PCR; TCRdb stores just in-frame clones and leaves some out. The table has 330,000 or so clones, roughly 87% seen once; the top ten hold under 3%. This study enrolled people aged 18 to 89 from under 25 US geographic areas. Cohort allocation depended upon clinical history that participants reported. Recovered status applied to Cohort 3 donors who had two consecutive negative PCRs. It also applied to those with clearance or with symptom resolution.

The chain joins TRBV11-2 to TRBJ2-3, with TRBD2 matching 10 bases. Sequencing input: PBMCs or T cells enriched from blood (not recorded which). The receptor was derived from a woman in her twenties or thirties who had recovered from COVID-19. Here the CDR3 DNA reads TGTGCCAGTTCCCGAAGCGGGAGGGACACAGATACGCAGTATTTT. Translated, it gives CASSRSGRDTDTQYF. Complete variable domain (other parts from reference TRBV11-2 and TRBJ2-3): EAGVAQSPRYKIIEKRQSVAFWCNPISGHATLYWYQQILGQGPKLLIQFQNNGVVDDSQLPKDRFSAERLKGVDSTLKIQPAKLEDSAVYLCASSRSGRDTDTQYFGPGTRLTVL.